This T cell receptor beta chain comes out of a study of T cell repertoires in cytomegalovirus infection. At the level of the study: The authors used CMV epitopes that were HLA-C-restricted (recently identified) and HLA-B-restricted (well studied). In public TCR beta signatures, there were indications of both CMV infection and matching HLA type. Study-wide findings and caveats: Cumulative frequency of public TCR beta families picked out carriers of CMV plus the relevant HLA. CMV-specific TCR beta clonotypes restricted by HLA-C dominated the ex vivo response.

TCRdb independently ran MiXCR on the reads; one entry per CDR3 protein. In the table there are about 920,000 distinct CDR3 sequences, less than 40% of which are singletons. This clonotype showed up just a few times. The target antigen is unknown. The origin of this receptor is a human donor in good health (CMV status not recorded). Some clones in this sample may be carry-over from other donors' samples. The sequenced sample was cultured CD8+ T cells from PBMCs, obtained from culture after CMV antigen stimulation.

The CDR3 reads CASSLSIFNQNQYF. CDR3 coding DNA: TGTGCCAGCAGTTTATCGATCTTCAACCAGAATCAGTACTTC. V is TRBV27 and J is TRBJ2-4; D gene uncertain. The CDR3 is made up of 14 amino acids. CDR1 is MNHEY, CDR2 SMNVEV, per germline (reference sequence). V was clipped by 0 bases and J by 12 bases, with 15 bases between them.